A single sample gave rise to the 20 T cell receptor beta chains below, sequenced in a study of T cell responses to AZD1222 COVID-19 vaccine. Sequencing used immunoSEQ multiplex PCR; TCRdb keeps in-frame clones, though not all of them. The data contain under 150,000 clones, 85% to 95% of them singletons. The sample in question was peripheral blood, obtained on day 0 of MenACWY control vaccination. These receptor sequences come from an adult in good health.

This sequence joins TRBV5-5 and TRBJ2-1, with 7 bases lining up with TRBD2. The V and J ends lost 2 bases and 7 bases, in that order; junction bases with no gene match: 3. The CDR3 is made up of 13 amino acids. The germline CDR1 and CDR2 sequences are SGHKS and YYEKEE (reference sequence). The CDR3 DNA is TGTGCCAGCAGCTTCGGGGGGAGGAATGAGCAGTTCTTC. The encoded protein is CASSFGGRNEQFF.

V usage is TRBV19 and J usage is TRBJ1-1; D remains unclear. Deletions cut 4 bases from V and 1 base from J, with 7 bases between. The germline V gene has CDR1 LNHDA and CDR2 SQIVND (reference sequence). This CDR3 comprises 13 residues. CDR3 loop: CASSKHGNTEAFF. The CDR3 region has the DNA TGTGCCAGTAGTAAACATGGGAACACTGAAGCTTTCTTT.

This chain joins TRBV19 and TRBJ1-6, with 7 bases that match TRBD1. After removal of 3 bases from V and 9 bases from J, the junction contained 8 bases not matched to a gene. Per germline, CDR1 LNHDA and CDR2 SQIVND (reference sequence). The length of the CDR3 is 15 residues. The CDR3 bases are TGTGCCAGTAGTATTGTGCAGGGGGTCCGTTCACCCCTCCACTTT. Translation: CASSIVQGVRSPLHF.

V gene TRBV19 combines with J gene TRBJ2-3, with a weak D call TRBD2 (7 bases). The CDR3 covers 17 residues. CDR1 and CDR2 (germline): LNHDA, SQIVND (reference sequence). Trimming took off 3 bases at V and 1 base at J, with 17 bases between the two ends. The CDR3 DNA is TGTGCCAGTAGTATCGGATCCCCCGGGGGGCGCACAGATACGCAGTATTTT. It translates to CASSIGSPGGRTDTQYF. The complete variable domain, with remaining parts taken from reference TRBV19 and TRBJ2-3, reads DGGITQSPKYLFRKEGQNVTLSCEQNLNHDAMYWYRQDPGQGLRLIYYSQIVNDFQKGDIAEGYSVSREKKESFPLTVTSAQKNPTAFYLCASSIGSPGGRTDTQYFGPGTRLTVL.

This clone appeared a single time. The chain recombines TRBV6-1 with TRBJ1-1; D gene uncertain. The CDR3 has 14 amino acids. The germline V gene encodes CDR1 MNHNS and CDR2 SASEGT. Trimming took off 1 base at V and 4 bases at J, with 10 bases between the two ends. As DNA, the CDR3 is TGTGCCAGCAGTGAAGTGGGGAGGGCCACTGAAGCTTTCTTT. As protein: CASSEVGRATEAFF.

J is TRBJ2-1 and V is TRBV10-2; 9 bases match TRBD2. Germline lookup yields CDR1 WSHSY and CDR2 SAAADI. With V trimmed by 6 bases and J by 8 bases, 5 bases remained unmatched. The CDR3 has 13 amino acids. CDR3 sequence: CASRPSGIDEQFF. The CDR3 DNA follows: TGCGCCAGCAGGCCTAGCGGGATCGATGAGCAGTTCTTC.

This chain links TRBV10-2 with TRBJ2-7, with no clear D. The germline V gene has CDR1 WSHSY and CDR2 SAAADI. The CDR3 length is 12 residues. With 3 bases removed from V and 1 base from J, the gap between germline ends came to 4 bases. The CDR3 spells CASSEQSYEQYF. CDR3 coding DNA: TGCGCCAGCAGTGAACAGTCCTACGAGCAGTACTTC.

The chain carries TRBV9 and TRBJ1-6; 7 bases line up with TRBD1. Trimming removed 3 bases from V and 7 bases from J; junction bases left unmatched: 4. The germline gives CDR1 SGDLS, CDR2 YYNGEE. The CDR3 runs 14 residues. The CDR3 reads CASSAGQKNSPLHF. Here the CDR3 DNA reads TGTGCCAGCAGCGCGGGACAGAAGAATTCACCCCTCCACTTT.

The genes are TRBV7-9 and TRBJ2-7; TRBD2 agrees at 8 bases. Trimming removed 1 base from V and 7 bases from J; junction bases left unmatched: 9. The CDR3 has 15 amino acids. Germline V gives CDR1 SEHNR, CDR2 FQNEAQ (reference sequence). CDR3 region: CASSLGASGPLEQYF. DNA of the CDR3: TGTGCCAGCAGCTTAGGGGCTAGCGGGCCACTGGAGCAGTACTTC.

The chain combines TRBV7-2 with TRBJ2-3, with D unresolved. This CDR3 comprises 13 residues. Germline lookup yields CDR1 SGHTA and CDR2 FQGNSA. CDR3 bases: TGTGGAGCAGGCGGAGCCCCCTCCGATACGCAGTATTTT. This codes for CGAGGAPSDTQYF.

The chain uses TRBV5-1 and TRBJ1-2; D gene ambiguous. The germline CDR1 and CDR2 sequences are SGHRS and YFSETQ. Trimming took off 0 bases at V and 6 bases at J, with 3 bases between the two ends. The CDR3 loop spans 11 amino acids. The CDR3 DNA sequence: TGCGCCAGCAGCTTGGACGATGGCTACACCTTC. This encodes CASSLDDGYTF.

In DNA form, the CDR3 reads TGTGCCTGGCGGACAGGGGGAAATCAGCCCCAGCATTTT. It encodes CAWRTGGNQPQHF. The chain links TRBV30 to TRBJ1-5; 10 bases fit TRBD1. Per germline, CDR1 GTSNPN and CDR2 SVGIG (reference sequence). CDR3 length equals 13 residues. The V segment lost 5 bases and the J segment 4 bases; nucleotides outside the gene matches: 2.

The chain combines TRBV5-1 with TRBJ1-2; D is unresolved. Trimming took off 0 bases at V and 0 bases at J, with 12 bases between the two ends. Germline V gene sequence: CDR1 SGHRS, CDR2 YFSETQ. There are 16 residues in the CDR3. The CDR3 protein is CASSLAFTVTNYGYTF. CDR3 DNA sequence: TGCGCCAGCAGCTTGGCCTTCACAGTAACTAACTATGGCTACACCTTC.

The chain joins TRBV4-2 to TRBJ1-2; D is possibly TRBD1 (5 bases). The V and J ends lost 0 bases and 0 bases respectively, with 11 bases between them. There are 16 residues in the CDR3. In germline, CDR1 is LGHNA, CDR2 YNFKEQ. CDR3 sequence (DNA): TGTGCCAGCAGCCAAGATCCCAGGGCAGCTAACTATGGCTACACCTTC. This encodes CASSQDPRAANYGYTF.

This chain joins TRBV28 and TRBJ1-2, with D tentatively TRBD1 (5 bases). Looked up from germline, CDR1 is MDHEN and CDR2 is SYDVKM. There are 13 residues in the CDR3. Trimming left V 7 bases short and J 4 bases short, with 13 bases between. This CDR3 reads CASTLRGSYGYTF. The CDR3 nucleotides read TGTGCCAGCACCTTGAGGGGCAGCTATGGCTACACCTTC.

V gene TRBV27 combines with J gene TRBJ1-4; D is unresolved. The CDR3 has 14 residues. CDR1 and CDR2 from the germline V gene are MNHEY and SMNVEV (reference sequence). V lost 6 bases, J lost 8 bases, and 16 bases lay in between. The CDR3 DNA is TGTGCCAGCAGCCTTGGACTGTCGGCGGAAAAACTGTTTTTT. It encodes CASSLGLSAEKLFF.

Only a few counts were recorded for this clone. The genes are TRBV2 and TRBJ2-7, with unresolved D. The CDR3 sequence is 11 residues long. Germline V CDR1 and CDR2: SNHLY, FYNNEI. V was pared by 7 bases and J by 0 bases, with 4 bases between. The chain's CDR3 is CASTDSYEQYF. The CDR3 region has the DNA TGTGCCAGCACCGACTCCTACGAGCAGTACTTC.

V is TRBV5-1 and J is TRBJ2-5; a weak D match, TRBD2 (5 bases). Trimming left V 6 bases short and J 1 base short, with 13 bases between. The length of the CDR3 is 14 residues. Germline lookup yields CDR1 SGHRS and CDR2 YFSETQ. CDR3 amino acids: CASKEGQVQETQYF. The CDR3 DNA sequence: TGCGCCAGCAAAGAGGGTCAAGTCCAAGAGACCCAGTACTTC.

The V and J genes are TRBV28 and TRBJ2-1; no definite D call. V lost 6 bases and J lost 1, with 10 bases in between. The CDR3 has 14 amino acids. The germline gives CDR1 MDHEN, CDR2 SYDVKM. Written as DNA, the CDR3 is TGTGCCAGCAGCCGTCGAAGGTCCTACAATGAGCAGTTCTTC. Translated, it gives CASSRRRSYNEQFF.

This chain connects TRBV6-6 to TRBJ1-2; TRBD1 is a possible D gene (5 bases). Trimming took off 4 bases at V and 4 bases at J, with 10 bases between the two ends. The CDR3 has 13 residues. Looked up from germline, CDR1 is MNHNY and CDR2 is SVGAGI (reference sequence). The CDR3 DNA sequence: TGTGCCAGCAGTTCCGGACAACGCTATGGCTACACCTTC. Protein sequence: CASSSGQRYGYTF.